One and the same sample provided the 27 T cell receptor beta chains below, sequenced in a study of cytomegalovirus exposure and HLA in healthy donors. In the PCR, 60 Vbeta and 13 Jbeta primers were used. Clones were read by immunoSEQ multiplex PCR, and TCRdb kept only the in-frame ones, dropping some. Here the sample spans 150,000 to 200,000 clones, roughly 80% being singletons. Material for sequencing was PBMCs. These receptors originate from a woman aged 40-49 years in good health and CMV-seropositive.

This clone came up a few times. The chain combines TRBV29-1 with TRBJ2-1; 12 bases line up with TRBD2. Germline-derived CDR1 and CDR2 are SQVTM and ANQGSEA. V was clipped by 6 bases and J by 0 bases; unmatched bases: 18. The CDR3 totals 20 residues. In DNA form, the CDR3 reads TGCAGCGTGAAATCCACCCAGCGGACTAGCGGGACTTCCTCCTACAATGAGCAGTTCTTC. It translates to CSVKSTQRTSGTSSYNEQFF.

This chain links TRBV9 with TRBJ2-1; 13 positions agree with TRBD2. The germline gives CDR1 SGDLS, CDR2 YYNGEE. This CDR3 has 17 residues. V lost 3 bases, J lost 4 bases, and 7 bases stayed unmatched. CDR3 loop: CASSEPRLAGGYNEQFF. DNA of the CDR3: TGTGCCAGCAGCGAGCCGAGACTAGCGGGAGGATACAATGAGCAGTTCTTC.

This rearrangement joins TRBV5-1 to TRBJ2-1; D remains unclear. The CDR3 sequence is 13 residues long. V lost 1 base and J 5 bases, leaving 7 bases between the germline ends. Per germline, CDR1 SGHRS and CDR2 YFSETQ. CDR3 protein: CASSLSLDNEQFF. Written as DNA, the CDR3 is TGCGCCAGCAGCTTGAGCCTCGACAATGAGCAGTTCTTC.

This clone occurred once. The gene calls are TRBV28 and TRBJ1-4, with 8 nucleotides matching TRBD1. Trimming cost V 2 bases and J 8 bases; bases outside gene matches: 7. The CDR3 is 15 residues long. The V gene's germline CDR1 is MDHEN and CDR2 SYDVKM. As DNA, the CDR3 is TGTGCCAGCAGTTTAACCGGGACAGGAAGAGAAAAACTGTTTTTT. This sequence encodes CASSLTGTGREKLFF.

The chain recombines TRBV19 with TRBJ1-2; TRBD1 matches at 9 bases. Trimming removed 6 bases from V and 1 base from J; junction bases left unmatched: 9. This CDR3 spans 16 amino acids. Germline V gene sequence: CDR1 LNHDA, CDR2 SQIVND (reference sequence). Here the CDR3 reads CASSPDRGVGNYGYTF. In DNA form, the CDR3 reads TGTGCCAGTAGCCCGGACAGGGGAGTGGGTAACTATGGCTACACCTTC.

This clone came up a few times. V usage is TRBV13 and J usage is TRBJ1-2, with D maybe TRBD1 (6 bases). Germline V gene lookup returns CDR1 PRHDT and CDR2 FYEKMQ (reference sequence). This CDR3 region has 15 residues. V gave up 0 bases and J gave up 4 bases, with 12 bases separating them. The CDR3 region has the DNA TGTGCCAGCAGCTTAGGACAGGGCTACTTCTATGGCTACACCTTC. This sequence encodes CASSLGQGYFYGYTF.

This chain connects TRBV6-6 to TRBJ2-7, with TRBD2 matching 11 bases. V lost 6 bases and J lost 4; bases outside the gene matches: 5. Germline CDR1 is MNHNY and CDR2 is SVGAGI (reference sequence). The CDR3 totals 14 residues. The CDR3 here is CASRDTSGSYEQYF. CDR3 DNA sequence: TGTGCCAGCAGGGATACTAGCGGGAGTTACGAGCAGTACTTC.

The gene calls are TRBV18 and TRBJ1-2; 8 nucleotides line up with TRBD1. Germline-derived CDR1 and CDR2 are KGHSH and LQKENI. The V segment lost 4 bases and the J segment 2 bases; nucleotides outside the gene matches: 9. The CDR3 consists of 16 residues. The CDR3 is CASSRGQGSANYGYTF. The CDR3 DNA reads TGTGCCAGCTCACGCGGACAGGGATCGGCAAACTATGGCTACACCTTC.

The V call is TRBV5-1, the J call TRBJ1-2; D gene unclear. Deletions cut 1 base from V and 4 bases from J, with 11 bases between. This CDR3 contains 14 residues. Germline values: CDR1 SGHRS, CDR2 YFSETQ. CDR3 in DNA: TGCGCCAGCAGCTTGTACGGCGGACTCTATGGCTACACCTTC. This sequence encodes CASSLYGGLYGYTF.

The chain couples TRBV7-8 to TRBJ1-1; D ambiguous. Trimming removed 1 base from V and 6 bases from J, with 9 bases in between. The CDR3 is made up of 13 amino acids. CDR1 is SGHVS and CDR2 is FQNEAQ in the germline V gene. CDR3 protein: CASSLVSSSEAFF. CDR3 nucleotide sequence: TGTGCCAGCAGCTTAGTGTCGAGCTCTGAAGCTTTCTTT.

The chain couples TRBV4-3 to TRBJ1-5; D gene uncertain. V was clipped by 0 bases and J by 3 bases, with 9 bases between them. This CDR3 spans 15 amino acids. Germline CDR1 and CDR2: LGHNA and YSLEER. The CDR3 nucleotides are TGCGCCAGCAGCCAAGAGCGGGCAGACAATCAGCCCCAGCATTTT. It translates to CASSQERADNQPQHF.

The rearrangement links TRBV4-3 to TRBJ2-1, with 10 bases lining up with TRBD1. Germline CDR1 LGHNA, CDR2 YSLEER. V shed 4 bases, J shed 8 bases, and the junction held 5 bases outside the gene matches. There are 14 residues in the CDR3. CDR3 nucleotide sequence: TGCGCCAGCAGCCGGGACAGGGGAGTGCATGAGCAGTTCTTC. Translated, it gives CASSRDRGVHEQFF.

The chain has TRBV11-2 and TRBJ2-1; D is unclear. Germline CDR1 SGHAT, CDR2 FQNNGV. With 0 bases removed from V and 7 bases from J, the gap between germline ends came to 4 bases. CDR3 size: 12 residues. The CDR3 bases are TGTGCCAGCAGCTTAGATGAGAATGAGCAGTTCTTC. Its translation is CASSLDENEQFF.

Of note for this clone: At one of its ends the junction is not consistent with the germline gene, which may arise from a read error. The V and J genes are TRBV7-9 and TRBJ1-6; weak D call: TRBD1 (6 bases). The CDR3 covers 14 residues. Germline V CDR1 and CDR2: SEHNR, FQNEAQ (reference sequence). CDR3 sequence reads: CAYRPLGVTGQFNF. The CDR3 region has the DNA TGTGCCTACCGTCCCCTTGGTGTTACTGGACAGTTCAACTTT.

The V and J genes are TRBV18 and TRBJ2-1; 10 nucleotides line up with TRBD2. This CDR3 contains 16 residues. V shed 1 base and J 4 bases; nucleotides not matched to a gene: 4. CDR1 KGHSH and CDR2 LQKENI come from the germline V gene. This chain's CDR3 is CASSPRTSGNYNEQFF. In DNA form, the CDR3 reads TGTGCCAGCTCACCACGGACTAGCGGTAATTACAATGAGCAGTTCTTC.

This clone has a handful of counts. The V call is TRBV9, the J call TRBJ1-6; 8 nucleotides align to TRBD1. The CDR3 sequence is 15 residues long. V dropped 4 bases and J dropped 8; count of bases not matched to a gene: 8. Germline V gives CDR1 SGDLS, CDR2 YYNGEE. The CDR3 DNA sequence: TGTGCCAGCAGCCCCCAGCAGGGGGCTGATTCACCCCTCCACTTT. This gives the protein CASSPQQGADSPLHF.

The rearrangement uses TRBV28 and TRBJ2-3; 8 bases are shared with TRBD1. V lost 2 bases and J lost 5; bases outside the gene matches: 12. The CDR3 runs 17 residues. Germline-derived CDR1 and CDR2 are MDHEN and SYDVKM. In DNA, the CDR3 is TGTGCCAGCAGTTTACGGATCCGGGCAGGGGGCAGAGATACGCAGTATTTT. It codes for CASSLRIRAGGRDTQYF.

The DNA for the CDR3 is TGCGCCAGCAGCTTGCCACTAGCGGGCACAGATACGCAGTATTTT. Translating gives CASSLPLAGTDTQYF. The V call is TRBV5-1, the J call TRBJ2-3, with 8 bases lining up with TRBD2. The CDR3 extends over 15 amino acids. The J segment lost 1 base and the V segment lost 1 base, leaving 2 bases of the junction unmatched. From germline, CDR1 is SGHRS and CDR2 YFSETQ.

The rearrangement links TRBV7-8 to TRBJ2-3, with D tentatively TRBD2 (6 bases). The germline gives CDR1 SGHVS, CDR2 FQNEAQ. V dropped 1 base and J dropped 4 bases, with 12 bases sitting between them. The CDR3 consists of 15 residues. The CDR3 sequence is CASSLVGTVSDTQYF. CDR3 nucleotide sequence: TGTGCCAGCAGCTTAGTTGGGACTGTTTCAGATACGCAGTATTTT.

The chain employs TRBV4-1 and TRBJ1-5; 8 bases match TRBD1. In germline, CDR1 is MGHRA, CDR2 YSYEKL. Trimming cost V 4 bases and J 7 bases; bases outside gene matches: 12. This CDR3 contains 16 residues. CDR3: CASSLAPDRVLQPQHF. CDR3 DNA: TGCGCCAGCAGCCTAGCCCCGGACAGGGTATTACAGCCCCAGCATTTT.

This clone was counted once. The V call is TRBV15, the J call TRBJ1-4, with 7 bases identical to TRBD1. The CDR3 runs to 16 residues. After removal of 5 bases from V and 5 bases from J, the junction contained 11 bases not matched to a gene. Germline V CDR1 and CDR2: LNHNV, YYDKDF (reference sequence). For the CDR3, the DNA is TGTGCCACCAGCGCCAAACCGGGACAGATAAATGAAAAACTGTTTTTT. It encodes CATSAKPGQINEKLFF.

The genes are TRBV6-6 and TRBJ2-5; D is possibly TRBD2 (6 bases). V was pared by 4 bases and J by 1 base, with 13 bases between. Germline CDR1 is MNHNY and CDR2 is SVGAGI (reference sequence). The CDR3 spans 15 residues. CDR3 sequence: CASSWGVAAQETQYF. The CDR3 DNA reads TGTGCCAGCAGTTGGGGGGTGGCGGCCCAAGAGACCCAGTACTTC.

As DNA, the CDR3 is TGTGCCAGCTGGGCTAGCGGGAGGGCGCTGGATGAGCAGTTCTTC. Its translation: CASWASGRALDEQFF. V gene TRBV27 combines with J gene TRBJ2-1, with 12 nucleotides matching TRBD2. The CDR3 length is 15 residues. V lost 8 bases to trimming and J lost 8 bases; unmatched junction nucleotides: 10. Looked up from germline, CDR1 is MNHEY and CDR2 is SMNVEV (reference sequence).

V and J are TRBV15 and TRBJ2-5; D perhaps matches TRBD1 (5 bases). The CDR3 is made up of 17 amino acids. Germline CDR1 and CDR2: LNHNV and YYDKDF (reference sequence). Trimming shortened V by 0 bases and J by 5 bases, and 19 bases separated the two germline ends. CDR3 protein: CATSRDDRAPRVETQYF. CDR3 nucleotides: TGTGCCACCAGCAGAGATGATCGGGCGCCCAGGGTGGAGACCCAGTACTTC.

This clone was recorded once. V and J are TRBV2 and TRBJ1-2, with TRBD1 as a possible D gene (6 bases). Trimming pared 3 bases from V and 5 bases from J, leaving 19 bases between. Germline CDR1 is SNHLY and CDR2 is FYNNEI. The CDR3 has 16 residues. CDR3 DNA sequence: TGTGCCAGCAGTGACCGGGGACATGCGATAGGGTATGGCTACACCTTC. It codes for CASSDRGHAIGYGYTF.

This chain connects TRBV18 to TRBJ1-4, with TRBD1 matching over 9 bases. Germline CDR1 reads KGHSH; CDR2 reads LQKENI. The CDR3 spans 15 residues. V shed 4 bases, J shed 8 bases, and the junction held 8 bases outside the gene matches. The CDR3 region has the DNA TGTGCCAGCTCACTTACAGGGGGCGCGGAGGAAAAACTGTTTTTT. Residues: CASSLTGGAEEKLFF.

CDR3 DNA sequence: TGTGCCAGCAGCTACATGGGACAGGATGGGGAGCTGTTTTTT. This encodes CASSYMGQDGELFF. This chain links TRBV28 with TRBJ2-2; 8 bases align to TRBD1. V dropped 6 bases and J dropped 8; count of bases not matched to a gene: 8. Per the germline V gene, CDR1 is MDHEN and CDR2 is SYDVKM. CDR3 length: 14 amino acids.